This is a list of T cell receptor beta chains from one sample in a study of vaccination and CD4 T cells after COVID-19. TCRdb redid the calling of the PCR reads with MiXCR, one entry per CDR3 protein. Counted here are about 19,000 distinct CDR3 sequences, under 60% occurring once; the ten biggest clones make up more than 9.5%. For these receptors, no antigen is known. The sequences come from CD4+ T cells from blood, cultured in vitro, collected after SARS-CoV-2 vaccination. The source of these receptors is a human donor who had recovered from COVID-19. Both conserved end residues are part of each CDR3. D genes are given only for firm matches. Size is omitted from some rows. Given values are once, few, many or a class for expanded clones.

D gene: .
J gene: TRBJ1-2
V gene: TRBV3-1
clone size: .
CDR3 DNA: TGTGCCAGCAGCCAAGATCCGCGGGACGGAGCATACTATGGCTACACCTTC
CDR3 protein: CASSQDPRDGAYYGYTF

D gene: .
J gene: TRBJ2-7
V gene: TRBV19
clone size: .
CDR3 DNA: TGTGCCAGTAGTAATACGGGCCAAACCCACGAGCAGTACTTC
CDR3 protein: CASSNTGQTHEQYF

D gene: TRBD1
J gene: TRBJ1-1
V gene: TRBV24-1
clone size: few
CDR3 DNA: TGTGCCACCAGCAACCAGGGGGGCACTGAAGCTTTCTTT
CDR3 protein: CATSNQGGTEAFF

D gene: .
J gene: TRBJ1-2
V gene: TRBV7-2
clone size: .
CDR3 DNA: TGTGCCAGCAGCTCGTTCGTCGTGGGTGGCTACACCTTC
CDR3 protein: CASSSFVVGGYTF

D gene: .
J gene: TRBJ2-3
V gene: TRBV6-1
clone size: .
CDR3 DNA: TGTGCCAGCAGTGGCATTAAGGCTACGCAGTATTTT
CDR3 protein: CASSGIKATQYF

D gene: .
J gene: TRBJ1-3
V gene: TRBV28
clone size: .
CDR3 DNA: TGTGCCAGCAGTGACATAGATCGAACTGGAAACACCATATATTTT
CDR3 protein: CASSDIDRTGNTIYF

D gene: TRBD1
J gene: TRBJ1-2
V gene: TRBV7-2
clone size: .
CDR3 DNA: TGTGCCAGCAGCCTAAGACCGGGACAGGGAGGGAATGGCTACACCTTC
CDR3 protein: CASSLRPGQGGNGYTF

D gene: .
J gene: TRBJ1-1
V gene: TRBV6-5
clone size: .
CDR3 DNA: TGTGCCAGCAGTTACCGACGGGGGGACACTGAAGCTTTCTTT
CDR3 protein: CASSYRRGDTEAFF

D gene: .
J gene: TRBJ2-4
V gene: TRBV9
clone size: .
CDR3 DNA: TGTGCCAGCAGCGTAGACCCTGTTGGGACGGGAGCCAAAAACATTCAGTACTTC
CDR3 protein: CASSVDPVGTGAKNIQYF

D gene: TRBD2
J gene: TRBJ2-3
V gene: TRBV20-1
clone size: .
CDR3 DNA: TGCAGTGCTAGGGGTCTAGCGGGGGCCTCTAGCACAGATACGCAGTATTTT
CDR3 protein: CSARGLAGASSTDTQYF

D gene: .
J gene: TRBJ2-3
V gene: TRBV6-1
clone size: few
CDR3 DNA: TGTGCCAGCTCAGGCGGGCAGGGGCTTTCGTCTCCAGATACGCAGTATTTT
CDR3 protein: CASSGGQGLSSPDTQYF

D gene: TRBD2
J gene: TRBJ2-3
V gene: TRBV19
clone size: .
CDR3 DNA: TGTGCCAGTAGCTTAATAGCGGGGTCAAGTACAGATACGCAGTATTTT
CDR3 protein: CASSLIAGSSTDTQYF

D gene: .
J gene: TRBJ1-2
V gene: TRBV6-1
clone size: .
CDR3 DNA: TGTGCCAGCAGTGTTAGCACAGGGTCTAAAGGAGGCTACACCTTC
CDR3 protein: CASSVSTGSKGGYTF

D gene: .
J gene: TRBJ1-1
V gene: TRBV5-1
clone size: .
CDR3 DNA: TGCGCCAGCAGCTTGGAGACAGCTAACACTGAAGCTTTCTTT
CDR3 protein: CASSLETANTEAFF

D gene: TRBD1
J gene: TRBJ1-3
V gene: TRBV19
clone size: .
CDR3 DNA: TGTGCCAGTAGTTCCGACAGGGGACCTGGAAACACCATATATTTT
CDR3 protein: CASSSDRGPGNTIYF

D gene: .
J gene: TRBJ2-2
V gene: TRBV19
clone size: .
CDR3 DNA: TGTGCCAGTAGGGACAGCCCGAACACCGGGGAGCTGTTTTTT
CDR3 protein: CASRDSPNTGELFF

D gene: .
J gene: TRBJ2-3
V gene: TRBV7-6
clone size: .
CDR3 DNA: TGTGCCAGCAGCTTACGTCCCACAGATACGCAGTATTTT
CDR3 protein: CASSLRPTDTQYF

D gene: .
J gene: TRBJ2-6
V gene: TRBV12-3/TRBV12-4
clone size: .
CDR3 DNA: TGTGCCAGCAGTTTCGGAGGGGGCACTGGGGCCAACGTCCTGACTTTC
CDR3 protein: CASSFGGGTGANVLTF

D gene: .
J gene: TRBJ1-1
V gene: TRBV7-2
clone size: .
CDR3 DNA: TGTGCCAGCAGCCAGTTGTCGGCGAACACTGAAGCTTTCTTT
CDR3 protein: CASSQLSANTEAFF

D gene: TRBD2
J gene: TRBJ2-5
V gene: TRBV7-6
clone size: few
CDR3 DNA: TGTGCCAGCAGCTTAGCGGGGGGGTCAGAGACCCAGTACTTC
CDR3 protein: CASSLAGGSETQYF

D gene: .
J gene: TRBJ1-5
V gene: TRBV19
clone size: .
CDR3 DNA: TGTGCCAGTAGTATGACAGCTAGCAATCAGCCCCAGCATTTT
CDR3 protein: CASSMTASNQPQHF

D gene: TRBD1
J gene: TRBJ2-7
V gene: TRBV6-1
clone size: .
CDR3 DNA: TGTGCCAGCAGTATTCGGGACAGGGGGTCCGAGCAGTACTTC
CDR3 protein: CASSIRDRGSEQYF

D gene: .
J gene: TRBJ2-5
V gene: TRBV7-9
clone size: .
CDR3 DNA: TGTGCCAGCAGCCTCATCCAAGAGACCCAGTACTTC
CDR3 protein: CASSLIQETQYF

D gene: TRBD2
J gene: TRBJ2-5
V gene: TRBV7-2
clone size: .
CDR3 DNA: TGTGCCAGCAGCTTCCGGGGAGGGGAGACCCAGTACTTC
CDR3 protein: CASSFRGGETQYF

D gene: .
J gene: TRBJ1-1
V gene: TRBV5-1
clone size: .
CDR3 DNA: TGCGCCAGCAGCCCCGGACCGTTGAACACTGAAGCTTTCTTT
CDR3 protein: CASSPGPLNTEAFF

D gene: .
J gene: TRBJ1-6
V gene: TRBV7-2
clone size: few
CDR3 DNA: TGTGCCAGCAGCTCCCTCAACAGGGCCCGGAATCGGAATTCACCCCTCCACTTT
CDR3 protein: CASSSLNRARNRNSPLHF

D gene: TRBD1
J gene: TRBJ1-1
V gene: TRBV29-1
clone size: few
CDR3 DNA: TGCAGCGTTAGGACAGGGGGCTTCACTGAAGCTTTCTTT
CDR3 protein: CSVRTGGFTEAFF

D gene: TRBD1
J gene: TRBJ1-5
V gene: TRBV28
clone size: .
CDR3 DNA: TGTGCCAGCAGTCGATCCCCGGACAGGGGGTGGGGTAGCAATCAGCCCCAGCATTTT
CDR3 protein: CASSRSPDRGWGSNQPQHF

D gene: .
J gene: TRBJ2-7
V gene: TRBV5-1
clone size: few
CDR3 DNA: TGCGCCAGCAGCTTGGGGCAGGGCTCCTACGAGCAGTACTTC
CDR3 protein: CASSLGQGSYEQYF

D gene: .
J gene: TRBJ2-5
V gene: TRBV15
clone size: .
CDR3 DNA: TGTGCCACCAGCAGACCACCGGGGTTACAAGAGACCCAGTACTTC
CDR3 protein: CATSRPPGLQETQYF

D gene: TRBD1
J gene: TRBJ1-6
V gene: TRBV27
clone size: few
CDR3 DNA: TGTGCCAGCAGTTGGACAGGGGGTTGGAATTCACCCCTCCACTTT
CDR3 protein: CASSWTGGWNSPLHF

D gene: .
J gene: TRBJ1-6
V gene: TRBV4-3
clone size: .
CDR3 DNA: TGCGCCAGCAGCACCCACTTACTAGTCTCCTATAATTCACCCCTCCACTTT
CDR3 protein: CASSTHLLVSYNSPLHF

D gene: .
J gene: TRBJ1-1
V gene: TRBV20-1
clone size: .
CDR3 DNA: TGCAGTGCTAGTAAGTCCCGATCGGGGACTGAAGCTTTCTTT
CDR3 protein: CSASKSRSGTEAFF

D gene: .
J gene: TRBJ1-2
V gene: TRBV6-5
clone size: .
CDR3 DNA: TGTGCCAGCAGTTACCGGCCGGAGGGTAGGGGCTACACCTTC
CDR3 protein: CASSYRPEGRGYTF

D gene: .
J gene: TRBJ1-5
V gene: TRBV28
clone size: .
CDR3 DNA: TGTGCCAGCAGTTTATTTCCCCCCCAGCATTTT
CDR3 protein: CASSLFPPQHF

D gene: .
J gene: TRBJ2-5
V gene: TRBV15
clone size: .
CDR3 DNA: TGTGCCACCAGCAGAGCCGGGCAGAAAGAGACCCAGTACTTC
CDR3 protein: CATSRAGQKETQYF

D gene: .
J gene: TRBJ1-2
V gene: TRBV20-1
clone size: few
CDR3 DNA: TGCAGTGCTAGTCTCCCAGGGCGGTTGCGTGGCTACACCTTC
CDR3 protein: CSASLPGRLRGYTF

D gene: TRBD1
J gene: TRBJ1-1
V gene: TRBV3-1
clone size: .
CDR3 DNA: TGTGCCAGCAGCCCTTCCGGGACAGGGATAGATGAAGCTTTCTTT
CDR3 protein: CASSPSGTGIDEAFF

D gene: .
J gene: TRBJ1-5
V gene: TRBV20-1
clone size: .
CDR3 DNA: TGCAGTGCTAGAGATCATGGAGCGGCTTTTAGCAATCAGCCCCAGCATTTT
CDR3 protein: CSARDHGAAFSNQPQHF

D gene: .
J gene: TRBJ2-5
V gene: TRBV20-1
clone size: few
CDR3 DNA: TGCAGTGCCCATATACCCGGGAACAACCAAGAGACCCAGTACTTC
CDR3 protein: CSAHIPGNNQETQYF

D gene: .
J gene: TRBJ1-1
V gene: TRBV7-9
clone size: .
CDR3 DNA: TGTGCCAGCAGCCCCCAGGGGAACACTGAAGCTTTCTTT
CDR3 protein: CASSPQGNTEAFF

D gene: .
J gene: TRBJ1-1
V gene: TRBV6-1
clone size: .
CDR3 DNA: TGTGCCAGCAGCCAATCTCATGGGGTGGGGTACACTGAAGCTTTCTTT
CDR3 protein: CASSQSHGVGYTEAFF

D gene: TRBD1
J gene: TRBJ1-5
V gene: TRBV20-1
clone size: .
CDR3 DNA: TGCAGTGCTAGAGAATCTACAGGGGCTCAGCCCCAGCATTTT
CDR3 protein: CSARESTGAQPQHF

D gene: .
J gene: TRBJ2-7
V gene: TRBV15
clone size: .
CDR3 DNA: TGTGCCACCAGCAGAGATTGGGCTACCCAGATTGAGCAGTACTTC
CDR3 protein: CATSRDWATQIEQYF

D gene: .
J gene: TRBJ1-5
V gene: TRBV2
clone size: few
CDR3 DNA: TGTGCCAGCAGTGAAGGGGATCGGCCCCAGCATTTT
CDR3 protein: CASSEGDRPQHF